This TCR beta chain was found in a study of OX40 agonist ivuxolimab in advanced cancers. Here immunoSEQ multiplex PCR was the method, and the copy in TCRdb shows in-frame clones only, minus some. Here the sample spans roughly 25,000 clones, about three quarters being singletons. This TCR was sampled from an adult with an advanced solid tumor such as melanoma, head and neck, liver or kidney cancer. Source: CD4+ or CD8+ T cells sorted from blood, taken in a trial of the OX40 agonist ivuxolimab.

For the CDR3, the DNA is TGTGCCAGCAGCGTCCGCTTTGGTACCTACGAGCAGTACTTC. Translating gives CASSVRFGTYEQYF. V and J are TRBV9 and TRBJ2-7; no clear D gene. The ends were cut back, 2 bases at V and 2 bases at J, with 11 bases in the middle. Per germline, CDR1 SGDLS and CDR2 YYNGEE. This CDR3 region has 14 residues.